The TCR beta chain under discussion was sequenced for a study of blood T cell repertoires in COVID-19. Study context: From the United States, Italy and Spain came samples of acute and convalescent COVID-19. T cells, B-cell-depleted T cells, or PBMCs supplied cDNA or gDNA.

This clone was found once. In the original processing: By means of reference gene primer amplification, nucleated cell counts were estimated. Here immunoSEQ multiplex PCR was the method, and the copy in TCRdb shows in-frame clones only, minus some. V and J calls and clone size follow that table, whereas D and trimming were derived from the DNA. The sample includes more than 55,000 clones, approximately 90% of them seen just once. The sequenced sample was peripheral blood. The receptor was derived from a human donor with active COVID-19. The donor label of this sample is uncertain.

As DNA, the CDR3 is TGTGCCAGCGCGTTCGGTGGCCAAGAGACCCAGTACTTC. It encodes CASAFGGQETQYF. The rearrangement joins TRBV7-9 to TRBJ2-5; D is unresolved. The CDR3 covers 13 residues. Germline V gives CDR1 SEHNR, CDR2 FQNEAQ (reference sequence). The ends were cut back, 8 bases at V and 1 base at J, with 11 bases in the middle.